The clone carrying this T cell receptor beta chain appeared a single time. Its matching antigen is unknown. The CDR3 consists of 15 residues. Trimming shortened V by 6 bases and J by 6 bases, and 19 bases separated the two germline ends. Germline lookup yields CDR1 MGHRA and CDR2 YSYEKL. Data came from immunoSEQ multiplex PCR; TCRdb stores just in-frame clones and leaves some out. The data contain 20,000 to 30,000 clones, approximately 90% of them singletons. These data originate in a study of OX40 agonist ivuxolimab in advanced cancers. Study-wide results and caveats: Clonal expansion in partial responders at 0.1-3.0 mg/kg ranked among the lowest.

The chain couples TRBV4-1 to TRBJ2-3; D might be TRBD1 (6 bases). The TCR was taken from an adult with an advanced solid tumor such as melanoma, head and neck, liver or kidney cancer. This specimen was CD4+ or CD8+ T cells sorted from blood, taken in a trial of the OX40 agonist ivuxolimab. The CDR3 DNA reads TGCGCCAGCAGGACCAGGGGAAATCAGAAGGATACGCAGTATTTT. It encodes CASRTRGNQKDTQYF.